This entry is about one T cell receptor beta chain. The data are from a study of T cell changes during pregnancy in multiple sclerosis. V dropped 2 bases and J dropped 2 bases, with 8 bases sitting between them. CDR1 is SGHRS, CDR2 YFSETQ, per germline. The CDR3 loop spans 13 amino acids. Assay: immunoSEQ multiplex PCR; the TCRdb copy retains only in-frame clones and omits some. The sample yields 65,000 to 80,000 clones, around 93% seen once. The chain has TRBV5-1 and TRBJ2-7; D remains unclear. Source: peripheral blood, taken in the second trimester of pregnancy. This TCR was sampled from a female donor with multiple sclerosis, enrolled in a pregnancy study. The CDR3: CASSFGGTYEQYF. CDR3 nucleotide sequence: TGCGCCAGCAGCTTCGGCGGTACCTACGAGCAGTACTTC.